This TCR beta chain emerged from a study of OX40 agonist ivuxolimab in advanced cancers. The overall study: Males comprised approximately 81% of the group, whose mean age was approximately 60 years (range roughly 23 to 80).

Turning to this clone: Its antigen is still unknown.

CDR3 size: 15 residues. Germline V gene data show CDR1 as LNHNV and CDR2 as YYDKDF (reference sequence). The V end lost 1 base, the J end lost 3 bases, and 12 bases lay between the germline ends. Study findings and constraints: The specificity for antigen of the expanded peripheral T cells was not determined. There was clonal expansion of CD4+ and CD8+ blood T cells by week 6 at 0.1 to 3.0 mg/kg.

Sequenced by immunoSEQ multiplex PCR; TCRdb stores in-frame clones only, minus some. This table has 80,000 to 100,000 clones, 85% to 95% appearing once. Patients with a history of autoimmune disease or on systemic immunosuppression were excluded. The J gene is TRBJ1-1, the V gene TRBV15; D gene uncertain. Material: CD4+ or CD8+ T cells sorted from blood, obtained in a trial of the OX40 agonist ivuxolimab. The sequence derives from an adult with an advanced solid tumor such as melanoma, head and neck, liver or kidney cancer. The CDR3: CATSRASKVDTEAFF. CDR3 coding DNA: TGTGCCACCAGCAGAGCGTCGAAGGTCGACACTGAAGCTTTCTTT.